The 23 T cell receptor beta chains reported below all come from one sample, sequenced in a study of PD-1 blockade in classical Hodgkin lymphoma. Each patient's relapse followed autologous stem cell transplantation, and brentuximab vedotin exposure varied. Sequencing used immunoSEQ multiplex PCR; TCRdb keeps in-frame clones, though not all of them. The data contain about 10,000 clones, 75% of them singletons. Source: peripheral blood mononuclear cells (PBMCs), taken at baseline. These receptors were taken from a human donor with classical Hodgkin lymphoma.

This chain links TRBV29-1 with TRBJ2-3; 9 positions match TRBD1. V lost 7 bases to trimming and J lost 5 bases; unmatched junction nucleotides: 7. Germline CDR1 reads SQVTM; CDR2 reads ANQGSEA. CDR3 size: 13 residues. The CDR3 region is CSAGTGYRDTQYF. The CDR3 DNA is TGCAGCGCCGGGACAGGGTATAGAGATACGCAGTATTTT.

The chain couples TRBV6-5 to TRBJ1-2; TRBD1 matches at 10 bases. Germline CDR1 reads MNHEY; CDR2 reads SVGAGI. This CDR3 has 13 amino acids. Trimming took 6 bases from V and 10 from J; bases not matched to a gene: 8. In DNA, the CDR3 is TGTGCCAGCAGACAGACAGGGGGCACACACTACACCTTC. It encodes CASRQTGGTHYTF.

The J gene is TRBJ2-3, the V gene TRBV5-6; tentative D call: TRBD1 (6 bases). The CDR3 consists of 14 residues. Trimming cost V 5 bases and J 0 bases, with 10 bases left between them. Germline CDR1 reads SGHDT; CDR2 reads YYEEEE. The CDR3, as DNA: TGTGCCAGCAGTTGGGGGCAGAGCACAGATACGCAGTATTTT. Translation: CASSWGQSTDTQYF.

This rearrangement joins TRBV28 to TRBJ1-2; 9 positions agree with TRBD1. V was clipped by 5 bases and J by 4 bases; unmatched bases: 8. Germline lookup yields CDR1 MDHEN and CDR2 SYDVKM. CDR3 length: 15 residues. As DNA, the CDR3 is TGTGCCAGCAGTCTAACAGGGGGCGGCATCTATGGCTACACCTTC. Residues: CASSLTGGGIYGYTF.

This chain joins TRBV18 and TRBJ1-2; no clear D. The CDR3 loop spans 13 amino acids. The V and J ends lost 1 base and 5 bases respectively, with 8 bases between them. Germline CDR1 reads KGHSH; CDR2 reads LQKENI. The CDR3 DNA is TGTGCCAGCTCACCACGGAGTCATTATGGCTACACCTTC. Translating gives CASSPRSHYGYTF.

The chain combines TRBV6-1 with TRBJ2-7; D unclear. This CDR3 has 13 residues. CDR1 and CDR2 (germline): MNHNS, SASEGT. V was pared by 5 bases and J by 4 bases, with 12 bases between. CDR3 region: CASSLLTGYEQYV. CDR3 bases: TGTGCCAGCAGTCTCCTGACCGGTTACGAGCAGTACGTC.

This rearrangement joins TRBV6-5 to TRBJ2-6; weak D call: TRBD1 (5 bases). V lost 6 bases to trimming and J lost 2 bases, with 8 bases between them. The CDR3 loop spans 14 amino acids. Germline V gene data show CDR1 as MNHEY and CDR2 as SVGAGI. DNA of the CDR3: TGTGCCAGCAGGAGACAGACTGGGGCCAACGTCCTGACTTTC. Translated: CASRRQTGANVLTF.

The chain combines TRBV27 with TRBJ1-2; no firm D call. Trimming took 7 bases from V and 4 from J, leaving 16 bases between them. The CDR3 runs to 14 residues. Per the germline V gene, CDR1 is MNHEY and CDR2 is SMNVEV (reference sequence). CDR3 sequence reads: CASKKPTETYGYTF. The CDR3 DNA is TGTGCCAGCAAAAAACCAACAGAGACCTATGGCTACACCTTC.

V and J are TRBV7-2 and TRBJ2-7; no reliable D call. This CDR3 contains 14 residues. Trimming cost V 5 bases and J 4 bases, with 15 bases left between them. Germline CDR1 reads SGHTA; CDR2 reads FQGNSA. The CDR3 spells CASSQARRTYEQYF. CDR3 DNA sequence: TGTGCCAGCAGCCAAGCTCGGCGGACGTACGAGCAGTACTTC.

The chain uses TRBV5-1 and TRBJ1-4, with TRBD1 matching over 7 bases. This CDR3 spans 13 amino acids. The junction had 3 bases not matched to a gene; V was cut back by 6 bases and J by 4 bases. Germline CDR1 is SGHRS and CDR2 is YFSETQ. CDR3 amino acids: CASKTGNNEKLFF. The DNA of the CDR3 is TGCGCCAGCAAGACAGGGAATAATGAAAAACTGTTTTTT.

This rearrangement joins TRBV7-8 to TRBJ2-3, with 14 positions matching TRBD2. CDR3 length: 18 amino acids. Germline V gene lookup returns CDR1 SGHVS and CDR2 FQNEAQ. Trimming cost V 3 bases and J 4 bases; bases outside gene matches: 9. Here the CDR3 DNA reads TGTGCCAGCAGCTTTAGAACCGGGACTAGCGGGGGTTCAGATACGCAGTATTTT. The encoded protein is CASSFRTGTSGGSDTQYF.

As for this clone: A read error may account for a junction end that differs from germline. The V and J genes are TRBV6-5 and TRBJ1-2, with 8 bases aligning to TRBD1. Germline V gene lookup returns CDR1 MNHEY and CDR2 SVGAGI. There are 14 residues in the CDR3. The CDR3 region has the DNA TGTGCCAGCAGTCCGCGGACAGGGAACTCTGGCTACACCTTC. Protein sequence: CASSPRTGNSGYTF.

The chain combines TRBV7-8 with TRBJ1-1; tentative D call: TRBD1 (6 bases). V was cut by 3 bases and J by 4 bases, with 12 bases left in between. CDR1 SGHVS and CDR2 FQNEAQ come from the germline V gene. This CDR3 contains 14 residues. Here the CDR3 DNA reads TGTGCCAGCAGCTTTACAGGGAGGAGCACTGAAGCTTTCTTT. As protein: CASSFTGRSTEAFF.

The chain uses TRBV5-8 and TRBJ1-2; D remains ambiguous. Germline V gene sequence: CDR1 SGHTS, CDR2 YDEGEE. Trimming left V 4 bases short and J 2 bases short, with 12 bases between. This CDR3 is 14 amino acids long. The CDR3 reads CASSPKGGNYGYTF. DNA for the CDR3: TGTGCCAGCAGCCCTAAGGGAGGGAACTATGGCTACACCTTC.

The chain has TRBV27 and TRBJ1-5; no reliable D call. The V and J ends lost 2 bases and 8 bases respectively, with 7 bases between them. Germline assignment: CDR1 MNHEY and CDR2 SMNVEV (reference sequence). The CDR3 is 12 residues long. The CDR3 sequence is CASSLIGEPQHF. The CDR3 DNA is TGTGCCAGCAGTTTAATCGGGGAGCCCCAGCATTTT.

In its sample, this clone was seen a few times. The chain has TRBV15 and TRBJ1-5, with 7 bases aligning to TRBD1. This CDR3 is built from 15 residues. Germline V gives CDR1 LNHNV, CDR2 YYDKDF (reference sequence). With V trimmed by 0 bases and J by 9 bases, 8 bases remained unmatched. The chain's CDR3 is CATSRERQGRGPQHF. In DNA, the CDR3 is TGTGCCACCAGCAGAGAGAGACAGGGTAGGGGGCCCCAGCATTTT.

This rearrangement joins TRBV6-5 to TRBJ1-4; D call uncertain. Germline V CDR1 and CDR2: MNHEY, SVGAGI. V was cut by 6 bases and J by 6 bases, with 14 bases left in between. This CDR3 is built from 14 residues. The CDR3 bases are TGTGCCAGCAGCCGCCTTCGGTCAGATGAAAAACTGTTTTTT. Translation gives CASSRLRSDEKLFF.

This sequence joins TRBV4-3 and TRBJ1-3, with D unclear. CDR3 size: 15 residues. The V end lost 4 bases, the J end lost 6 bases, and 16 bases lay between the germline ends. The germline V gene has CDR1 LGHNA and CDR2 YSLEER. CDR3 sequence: CASSLNEVFENTIYF. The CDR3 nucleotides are TGCGCCAGCAGCCTTAACGAGGTATTTGAAAACACCATATATTTT.

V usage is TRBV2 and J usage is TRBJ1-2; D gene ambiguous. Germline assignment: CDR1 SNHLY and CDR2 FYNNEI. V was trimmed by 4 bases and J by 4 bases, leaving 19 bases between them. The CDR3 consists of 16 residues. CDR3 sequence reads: CASSVIAAFPSYGYTF. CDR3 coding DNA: TGTGCCAGCAGTGTGATAGCAGCCTTCCCTAGCTATGGCTACACCTTC.

CDR3: CASSLPPGSSNYGYTF. The CDR3 DNA is TGTGCCAGCAGCTTACCCCCCGGGTCTTCTAACTATGGCTACACCTTC. The chain employs TRBV5-6 and TRBJ1-2; the D is unclear. The CDR3 length is 16 residues. The germline gives CDR1 SGHDT, CDR2 YYEEEE. V was clipped by 2 bases and J by 0 bases, with 14 bases between them.

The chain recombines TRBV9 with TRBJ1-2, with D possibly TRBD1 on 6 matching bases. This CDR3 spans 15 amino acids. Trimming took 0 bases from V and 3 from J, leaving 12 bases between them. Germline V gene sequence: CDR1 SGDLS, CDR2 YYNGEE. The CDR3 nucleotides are TGTGCCAGCAGCGTAGCTCCGGACAGAGACTATGGCTACACCTTC. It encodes CASSVAPDRDYGYTF. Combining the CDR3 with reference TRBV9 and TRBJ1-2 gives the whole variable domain DSGVTQTPKHLITATGQRVTLRCSPRSGDLSVYWYQQSLDQGLQFLIQYYNGEERAKGNILERFSAQQFPDLHSELNLSSLELGDSALYFCASSVAPDRDYGYTFGSGTRLTVV.

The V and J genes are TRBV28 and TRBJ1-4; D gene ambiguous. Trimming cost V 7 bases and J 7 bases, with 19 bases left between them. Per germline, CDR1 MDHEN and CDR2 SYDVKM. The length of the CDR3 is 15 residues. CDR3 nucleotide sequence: TGTGCCAGCAAGACCGACGGAACCCGTGGTGAAAAACTGTTTTTT. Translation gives CASKTDGTRGEKLFF.

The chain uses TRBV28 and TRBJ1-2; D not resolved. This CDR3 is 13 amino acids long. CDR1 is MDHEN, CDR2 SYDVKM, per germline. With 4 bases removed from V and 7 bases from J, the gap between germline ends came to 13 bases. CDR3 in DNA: TGTGCCAGCAGTTACCCCGGACGAAGTGGCTACACCTTC. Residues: CASSYPGRSGYTF.